Shown below are 19 T cell receptor beta chains from a single sample sequenced in a study of shared clonotypes between healthy human individuals (dated by TCRdb to 2020 to 2021). CD8 naive samples consisted of CD45RO-negative cells that were positively selected for CCR7, yielding a CD45RA+CCR7+ population without TemRA cells. Library prep was done by the immunoSEQ multiplex PCR assay. Entries here come from immuneACCESS through TCRdb and include only in-frame sequences with V and J called. Some clones fail to appear in such tables; in the studies checked, an unresolved V gene covers under half of the shortfall, and the cause of the remainder is unknown. The sample table lists 800,000 to 950,000 clones, approximately 97% of them with a count of one. Of the sample, about 0.25% falls within the top ten clones. The sequencing input was naive CD8+ T cells sorted from blood. The cell subset or site label on this specimen signifies: CD45RA+CCR7+. The receptors stem from a young man in good health.

The V and J genes are TRBV4-3 and TRBJ1-4; TRBD1 aligns across 12 bases. Germline values: CDR1 LGHNA, CDR2 YSLEER. This CDR3 spans 19 amino acids. Unmatched junction bases numbered 12, after V lost 4 bases and J lost 3 bases. This CDR3 is CASSPTTGQGAPANEKLFF. The CDR3 coding sequence is TGCGCCAGCAGCCCGACTACGGGACAGGGGGCGCCTGCTAATGAAAAACTGTTTTTT.

The chain couples TRBV10-3 to TRBJ2-6; possibly TRBD1 for D (5 bases). This CDR3 region has 16 residues. CDR1 is ENHRY and CDR2 is SYGVKD in the germline V gene. Trimming left V 2 bases short and J 0 bases short, with 8 bases between. The CDR3 here is CAISEGARSGANVLTF. In nucleotides, the CDR3 is TGTGCCATCAGTGAGGGGGCCCGCTCTGGGGCCAACGTCCTGACTTTC.

As DNA, the CDR3 is TGTGCCAGCAGCTCCCCTCGGTGGGGATTCTATGGCTACACCTTC. Residues: CASSSPRWGFYGYTF. The chain links TRBV7-9 to TRBJ1-2; no clear D. V was clipped by 4 bases and J by 4 bases, with 16 bases between them. Per germline, CDR1 SEHNR and CDR2 FQNEAQ (reference sequence). CDR3 size: 15 residues.

The V call is TRBV7-9, the J call TRBJ1-3; perhaps TRBD1 as D (6 bases). Germline V CDR1 and CDR2: SEHNR, FQNEAQ (reference sequence). The CDR3 length is 17 residues. Trimming pared 6 bases from V and 1 base from J, leaving 19 bases between. The chain's CDR3 is CASRDAIGGRSGNTIYF. The CDR3, as DNA: TGTGCCAGCAGAGATGCCATCGGGGGGCGATCTGGAAACACCATATATTTT.

The chain combines TRBV19 with TRBJ2-1; the match to TRBD2 covers 10 bases. Trimming took 9 bases from V and 7 from J; bases not matched to a gene: 15. The CDR3 has 16 residues. Looked up from germline, CDR1 is LNHDA and CDR2 is SQIVND (reference sequence). The CDR3 coding sequence is TGTGCCAGCCACCCCGAAGCGGGAGGGCCGGAAAATGAGCAGTTCTTC. Its protein product is CASHPEAGGPENEQFF. The full variable domain, with the rest looked up from reference TRBV19 and TRBJ2-1, is DGGITQSPKYLFRKEGQNVTLSCEQNLNHDAMYWYRQDPGQGLRLIYYSQIVNDFQKGDIAEGYSVSREKKESFPLTVTSAQKNPTAFYLCASHPEAGGPENEQFFGPGTRLTVL.

V and J are TRBV7-6 and TRBJ2-3; 7 positions agree with TRBD1. Germline V gives CDR1 SGHVS, CDR2 FNYEAQ. The CDR3 runs 12 residues. Trimming at V came to 5 bases and at J to 9 bases, leaving 5 bases not matched to a gene. In DNA, the CDR3 is TGTGCCAGCAGCCTTCCGGGACAGACGCAGTATTTT. This sequence encodes CASSLPGQTQYF.

The J gene is TRBJ1-1, the V gene TRBV5-1; D is undetermined. Trimming shortened V by 6 bases and J by 0 bases, and 12 bases separated the two germline ends. CDR3 length equals 14 residues. In germline, CDR1 is SGHRS, CDR2 YFSETQ. CDR3 sequence: CASIKGPMNTEAFF. The CDR3 nucleotides are TGCGCCAGCATAAAGGGCCCTATGAACACTGAAGCTTTCTTT.

The chain uses TRBV7-6 and TRBJ2-1; 7 bases are a match to TRBD2. The CDR3 consists of 17 residues. Unmatched junction bases numbered 14, after V lost 5 bases and J lost 4 bases. Germline V lookup: CDR1 SGHVS, CDR2 FNYEAQ. CDR3 protein: CASSNPPGGSAYNEQFF. The CDR3 DNA follows: TGTGCCAGCAGCAACCCCCCCGGCGGGAGCGCGTACAATGAGCAGTTCTTC. Combining the CDR3 with reference TRBV7-6 and TRBJ2-1 gives the whole variable domain GAGVSQSPRYKVTKRGQDVALRCDPISGHVSLYWYRQALGQGPEFLTYFNYEAQQDKSGLPNDRFSAERPEGSISTLTIQRTEQRDSAMYRCASSNPPGGSAYNEQFFGPGTRLTVL.

This chain joins TRBV18 and TRBJ2-5, with 8 bases aligning to TRBD1. This CDR3 region has 14 residues. V shed 2 bases and J 5 bases; nucleotides not matched to a gene: 4. Germline V gene lookup returns CDR1 KGHSH and CDR2 LQKENI. CDR3 in DNA: TGTGCCAGCTCACCAGCAGGGGGCTACGAGACCCAGTACTTC. Its protein is CASSPAGGYETQYF. Full variable domain (outside the CDR3, taken from reference TRBV18 and TRBJ2-5): NAGVMQNPRHLVRRRGQEARLRCSPMKGHSHVYWYRQLPEEGLKFMVYLQKENIIDESGMPKERFSAEFPKEGPSILRIQQVVRGDSAAYFCASSPAGGYETQYFGPGTRLLVL.

The chain employs TRBV2 and TRBJ2-1; D call uncertain. The CDR3 runs 14 residues. V was trimmed by 3 bases and J by 4 bases, leaving 10 bases between them. Germline CDR1 SNHLY, CDR2 FYNNEI. This chain's CDR3 is CASSDRTQYNEQFF. The CDR3 nucleotides read TGTGCCAGCAGTGACAGGACCCAATACAATGAGCAGTTCTTC.

The chain links TRBV5-1 to TRBJ1-2; D not resolved. The CDR3 is 13 amino acids. V lost 1 base, J lost 7 bases, and 11 bases lay in between. Germline V lookup: CDR1 SGHRS, CDR2 YFSETQ. The CDR3 DNA sequence: TGCGCCAGCAGCTTGAACCCCCCCAGTGGCTACACCTTC. Translated, it gives CASSLNPPSGYTF.

The V and J genes are TRBV15 and TRBJ2-7, with D tentatively TRBD2 (6 bases). V dropped 5 bases and J dropped 1 base, with 15 bases sitting between them. The CDR3 extends over 15 amino acids. Germline V gives CDR1 LNHNV, CDR2 YYDKDF (reference sequence). CDR3 bases: TGTGCCACCAGCGCCTTAGGGACTGGATCCTACGAGCAGTACTTC. Translated: CATSALGTGSYEQYF.

The CDR3 DNA reads as TGCGCCAGCAGCCAATGGACAGGGGGGTTGGAGACCCAGTACTTC. Amino acid sequence: CASSQWTGGLETQYF. V gene TRBV4-3 combines with J gene TRBJ2-5, with 10 bases that match TRBD1. Trimming cost V 2 bases and J 5 bases; bases outside gene matches: 5. The CDR3 consists of 15 residues. Germline V gives CDR1 LGHNA, CDR2 YSLEER.

This chain uses TRBV7-9 with TRBJ2-7; D may be TRBD1 (6 bases). Trimming shortened V by 5 bases and J by 6 bases, and 14 bases separated the two germline ends. This CDR3 is 13 amino acids long. CDR1 is SEHNR and CDR2 is FQNEAQ in the germline V gene (reference sequence). In nucleotides, the CDR3 is TGTGCCAGCAGCGAGGGGGTTGCTCTCGAGCAGTACTTC. It is translated as CASSEGVALEQYF.

The V gene is TRBV7-6, the J gene TRBJ2-1; D may be TRBD2 (6 bases). The CDR3 has 15 amino acids. CDR1 is SGHVS, CDR2 FNYEAQ, per germline. Deletions cut 9 bases from V and 1 base from J, with 16 bases between. The CDR3 spells CASRERLGSYNEQFF. The CDR3 DNA follows: TGTGCCAGTAGAGAAAGACTAGGGTCCTACAATGAGCAGTTCTTC.

This clone was picked up one time. The gene calls are TRBV5-1 and TRBJ2-2, with 11 bases aligning to TRBD2. The CDR3 spans 17 residues. The junction had 8 bases not matched to a gene; V was cut back by 6 bases and J by 1 base. CDR1 and CDR2 from the germline V gene are SGHRS and YFSETQ. DNA for the CDR3: TGCGCCAGCAAGAAGACTAGCGGGACCCAGAACACCGGGGAGCTGTTTTTT. Amino acid sequence: CASKKTSGTQNTGELFF.

The V and J genes are TRBV9 and TRBJ1-1; maybe TRBD1 (6 bases). The CDR3 sequence is 14 residues long. V dropped 1 base and J dropped 3 bases, with 10 bases sitting between them. CDR1 is SGDLS and CDR2 is YYNGEE in the germline V gene. The CDR3 sequence is CASSVTGLDTEAFF. CDR3 DNA: TGTGCCAGCAGCGTAACAGGGTTGGACACTGAAGCTTTCTTT. Together with reference TRBV9 and TRBJ1-1, the CDR3 gives the full variable domain: DSGVTQTPKHLITATGQRVTLRCSPRSGDLSVYWYQQSLDQGLQFLIQYYNGEERAKGNILERFSAQQFPDLHSELNLSSLELGDSALYFCASSVTGLDTEAFFGQGTRLTVV.

This chain links TRBV10-2 with TRBJ2-3; D is uncertain. Germline V gene sequence: CDR1 WSHSY, CDR2 SAAADI. V lost 1 base and J lost 0, with 14 bases in between. This CDR3 has 17 residues. This chain's CDR3 is CASSEFGPESSTDTQYF. As DNA, the CDR3 is TGCGCCAGCAGTGAGTTCGGGCCCGAATCTAGCACAGATACGCAGTATTTT.

CDR3 sequence (DNA): TGTGCCAGCAGTTTAGTGAAGGGAGGGTTTGAGGCCCAGTACTTC. Its translation: CASSLVKGGFEAQYF. The chain recombines TRBV27 with TRBJ2-5; 7 nucleotides align to TRBD2. J was trimmed by 9 bases and V by 2 bases; bases with no gene match: 12. The CDR3 extends over 15 amino acids. Germline assignment: CDR1 MNHEY and CDR2 SMNVEV (reference sequence).